Included here is one T cell receptor (beta chain) sequence, with context. These data come from a study of T cells in Graves' hyperthyroidism and ophthalmopathy. RNA transcripts served as the template for amplifying TCR beta CDR3 regions. TCR CDR3 underwent first-round RT-PCR with the HTBI primer set. MiXCR was run by TCRdb on the multiplex PCR reads, yielding one entry per CDR3 protein. Seen here are around 570,000 distinct CDR3 sequences, roughly 21% observed once, and the top ten hold approximately 48%. V was clipped by 6 bases and J by 1 base, with 11 bases between them. This CDR3 comprises 13 residues. Per germline, CDR1 DFQATT and CDR2 SNEGSKA (reference sequence).

The rearrangement joins TRBV20-1 to TRBJ2-3; possibly TRBD2 for D (6 bases). The source is a man aged 35-49 years with Graves' ophthalmopathy. The specimen sequenced was blood. The CDR3: CSAEPSGTDTQYF. CDR3 nucleotide sequence: TGCAGTGCGGAACCTAGCGGCACAGATACGCAGTATTTT.